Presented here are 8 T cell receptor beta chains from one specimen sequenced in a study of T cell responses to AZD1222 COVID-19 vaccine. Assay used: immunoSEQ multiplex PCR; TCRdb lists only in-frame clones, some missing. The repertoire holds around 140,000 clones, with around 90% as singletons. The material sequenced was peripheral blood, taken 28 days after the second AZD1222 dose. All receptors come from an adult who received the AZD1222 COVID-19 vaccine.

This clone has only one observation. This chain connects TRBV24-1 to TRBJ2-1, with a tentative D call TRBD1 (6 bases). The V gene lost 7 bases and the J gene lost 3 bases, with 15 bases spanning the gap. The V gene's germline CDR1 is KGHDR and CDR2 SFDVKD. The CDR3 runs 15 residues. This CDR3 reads CATRPSEGGYNEQFF. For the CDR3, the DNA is TGTGCCACCAGGCCATCCGAAGGGGGCTACAATGAGCAGTTCTTC.

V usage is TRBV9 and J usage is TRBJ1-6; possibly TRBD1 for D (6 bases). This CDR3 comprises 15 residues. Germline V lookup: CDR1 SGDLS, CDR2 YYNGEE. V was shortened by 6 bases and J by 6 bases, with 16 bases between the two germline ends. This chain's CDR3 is CASTLGGGVNSPLHF. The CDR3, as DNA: TGTGCCAGCACCTTAGGGGGGGGTGTTAATTCACCCCTCCACTTT.

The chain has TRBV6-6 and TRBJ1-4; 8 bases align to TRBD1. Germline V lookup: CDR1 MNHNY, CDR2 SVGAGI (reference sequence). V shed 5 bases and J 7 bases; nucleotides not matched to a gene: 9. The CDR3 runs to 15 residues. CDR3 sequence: CASSPETGAGEKLFF. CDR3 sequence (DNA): TGTGCCAGCAGTCCGGAGACAGGGGCGGGTGAAAAACTGTTTTTT.

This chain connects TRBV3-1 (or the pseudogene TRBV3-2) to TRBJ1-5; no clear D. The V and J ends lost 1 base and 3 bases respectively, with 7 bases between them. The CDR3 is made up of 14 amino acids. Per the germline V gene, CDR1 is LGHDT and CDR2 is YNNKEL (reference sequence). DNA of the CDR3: TGTGCCAGCAGCCAAGGCCAGATCAATCAGCCCCAGCATTTT. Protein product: CASSQGQINQPQHF.

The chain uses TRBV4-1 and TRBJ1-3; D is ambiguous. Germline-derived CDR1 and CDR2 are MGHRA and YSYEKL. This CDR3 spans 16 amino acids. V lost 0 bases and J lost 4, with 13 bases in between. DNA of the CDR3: TGCGCCAGCAGCCAAGATAAGGTGGTTTCCGGAAACACCATATATTTT. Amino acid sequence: CASSQDKVVSGNTIYF.

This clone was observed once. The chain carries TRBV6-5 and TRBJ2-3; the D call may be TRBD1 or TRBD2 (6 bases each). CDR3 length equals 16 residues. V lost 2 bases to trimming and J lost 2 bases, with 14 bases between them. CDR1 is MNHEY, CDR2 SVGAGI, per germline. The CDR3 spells CASSYSTWGATDTQYF. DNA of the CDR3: TGTGCCAGCAGTTACAGCACCTGGGGGGCCACAGATACGCAGTATTTT.

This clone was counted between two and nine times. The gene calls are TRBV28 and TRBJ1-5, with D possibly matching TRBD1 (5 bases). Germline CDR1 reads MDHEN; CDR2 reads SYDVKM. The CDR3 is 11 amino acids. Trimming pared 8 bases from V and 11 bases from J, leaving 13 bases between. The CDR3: CASGADGSQHF. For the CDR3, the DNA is TGTGCCAGCGGGGCCGATGGGTCCCAGCATTTT. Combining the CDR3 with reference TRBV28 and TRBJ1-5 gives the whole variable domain DVKVTQSSRYLVKRTGEKVFLECVQDMDHENMFWYRQDPGLGLRLIYFSYDVKMKEKGDIPEGYSVSREKKERFSLILESASTNQTSMYLCASGADGSQHFGDGTRLSIL.

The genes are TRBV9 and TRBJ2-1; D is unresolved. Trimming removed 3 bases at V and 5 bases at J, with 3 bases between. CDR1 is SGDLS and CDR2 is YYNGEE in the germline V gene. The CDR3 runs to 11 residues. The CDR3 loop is CASSAHNEQFF. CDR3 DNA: TGTGCCAGCAGCGCGCACAATGAGCAGTTCTTC.